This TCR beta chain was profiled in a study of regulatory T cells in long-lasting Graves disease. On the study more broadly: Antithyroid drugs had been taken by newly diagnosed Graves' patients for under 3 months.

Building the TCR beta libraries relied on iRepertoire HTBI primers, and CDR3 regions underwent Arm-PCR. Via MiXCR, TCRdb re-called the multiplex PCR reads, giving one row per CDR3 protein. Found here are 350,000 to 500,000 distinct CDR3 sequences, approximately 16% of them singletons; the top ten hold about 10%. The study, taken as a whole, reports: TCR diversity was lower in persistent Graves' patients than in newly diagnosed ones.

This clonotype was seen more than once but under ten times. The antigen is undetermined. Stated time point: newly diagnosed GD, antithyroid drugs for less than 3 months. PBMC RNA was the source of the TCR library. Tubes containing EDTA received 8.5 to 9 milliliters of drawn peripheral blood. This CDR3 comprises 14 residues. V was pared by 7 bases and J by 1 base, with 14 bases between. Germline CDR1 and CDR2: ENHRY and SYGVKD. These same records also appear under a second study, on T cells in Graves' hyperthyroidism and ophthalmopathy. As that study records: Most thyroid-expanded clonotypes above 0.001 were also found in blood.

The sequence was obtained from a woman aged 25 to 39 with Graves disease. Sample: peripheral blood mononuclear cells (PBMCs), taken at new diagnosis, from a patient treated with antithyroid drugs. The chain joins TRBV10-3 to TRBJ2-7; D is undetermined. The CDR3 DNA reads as TGTGCCATCATGAGGTTAGTGGCGTCCTACGAGCAGTACTTC. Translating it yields CAIMRLVASYEQYF.